The clone carrying this T cell receptor beta chain was seen more than once but under ten times. TCRdb redid the calling of the RT-PCR reads with MiXCR, one entry per CDR3 protein. The sample records around 200,000 distinct CDR3 sequences, around 12% being singletons. The sample comes from a study of response to subunit inactivated influenza vaccine. This same sample was also part of a study on T cells expressing NK-cell markers. As that study records: As the method of synthesis, 5'RACE template switching with UMIs yielded TCR beta cDNA. The TCR beta repertoires originated in sorted CD3+CD56+NKG2C+, CD3+CD56+NKG2C- and CD3+CD56-NKG2C+ T cells. Of eight sequenced donors, seven were HCMV-seropositive and one HCMV-seronegative. The CD3+CD56-NKG2C+ fraction was also led by these clonotypes in a few donors.

The material sequenced was CD8+ T cells sorted from PBMCs, taken about 13 days after vaccination. This receptor was taken from a man between 50 and 59 years old who received an inactivated influenza vaccine.

This chain's CDR3 is CASSSTGRSYEQYF. The CDR3 nucleotides read TGTGCCAGTAGTTCAACAGGGCGGTCCTACGAGCAGTACTTC. J is TRBJ2-7 and V is TRBV19; D is perhaps TRBD1 (6 bases). The CDR3 is 14 residues long. V was cut by 5 bases and J by 1 base, with 12 bases left in between. Germline loops: CDR1 LNHDA, CDR2 SQIVND (reference sequence).